This T cell receptor (beta chain) was recorded in a study of cytomegalovirus exposure and HLA in healthy donors (dated by TCRdb to 2017 to 2019). For the wider study: An earlier analysis of some 550 of the donors reported 250 to 300 Gb of sequence data and 120 million or so unique TCR beta sequences from about 179 million T cells. Donor age, sex, ethnicity and CMV serostatus were compiled alongside the repertoire data. An early release that covered about 600 HLA-typed donors contained approximately 320 gigabases of sequencing data and 80 million or so unique TCR sequences. An earlier analysis of roughly 580 of the donors used high-throughput TCR beta sequencing to judge whether each TCR beta V gene segment behaved as functional or pseudogenic. A later genetic analysis used genome-wide SNP genotypes for about 65% of the 666 donors, treating that subset as a discovery cohort. To predict cytomegalovirus infection status, the study combined high-throughput TCR immunosequencing, statistical association of individual TCRs with disease status, and machine learning. Among the approximately 400 genotyped donors, about 85% belonged to the genetic ancestry cluster associated with self-reported Caucasian donors. Along with the approximately 700-subject first cohort, a separate validation cohort of around 120 different subjects was used. On average, around 240,000 unique TCR beta nucleotide sequences were sequenced per donor among fewer than 500 genotyped donors of the cohort, with approximately 18% of those sequences being non-productive. The study aimed to test whether cataloging public T cell receptors could reveal signatures of past pathogen exposure. Using immunosequencing, the study profiled T cell repertoires from 640 or so subjects and related those repertoires to cytomegalovirus serostatus. A handful of DR-DQ haplotypes were handled as single units for association and clustering because linkage in the cohort was strong. To study patterns of TCR occurrence, a later analysis re-analyzed previously published TCR beta repertoires from hundreds of donors and added high-resolution HLA genotyping. The number of typed donors differed by locus: about 620-640 for A, B, C, DRB1 and DQB1; 500 to 550 for DQA1; around 610 for DPA1; and approximately 450 for DPB1. The later analysis used no new phenotypic data to find candidate immune exposures, relying instead on TCR beta sequences and their occurrence across donors. Every discovery cohort repertoire had been produced on one sequencing platform. Class I and class II HLA loci were covered by the typing at four-digit resolution.

The CDR1 and CDR2 encoded by the germline V gene (reference sequence) are WNHNN and SYGVQD. From the cysteine through the phenylalanine, the CDR3 covers 14 amino acids. The kept DNA is CDR3 alone, 42 bases in frame from the first base. Clipping removes 2 bases from V and 11 bases from J, with 8 as the unmatched junction base count. The cohort comprised hundreds of healthy bone marrow donors. All cohort members were sampled while nominally healthy, although unrecorded immune exposures were likely present. The donor tested CMV seronegative and was one of the 352 seronegative cohort members. Every donor gave a peripheral blood sample, and the peripheral blood mononuclear cells from that sample were used for TCR beta sequencing. Genomic DNA extraction from the blood cell samples was performed with the Qiagen DNeasy Blood Extraction Kit. Summary of the overall study and its limitations: Because the 87-base-pair reads could not distinguish some IMGT-functional V segments, including TRBV6-2 and TRBV6-3, those segments were excluded. According to a later genetic analysis, donors in an Asian-associated ancestry cluster had fewer N-insertions in productive TCRs than the approximately 630-donor mean. Because HLA typing was missing for some donors at each locus, association tests included only the typed subset. Strong co-occurrence of HLA alleles, especially DR and DQ, made assigning TCR associations to individual alleles difficult. In an earlier analysis of about 600 of the donors, most TCR beta V segments appeared in productive rearrangements about 90% or about 30% of the time, broadly matching IMGT annotations. Because counts were too low, approximately 18 rarely observed V segments, including chromosome 9 orphons, were excluded from the earlier analysis of around 590 of the donors. At a false discovery rate of 0.05, a later analysis linked around 17,000 TCR beta sequences to specific HLA alleles. A later analysis reported that several top co-occurrence clusters appeared linked to parvovirus B19, influenza, CMV and Epstein-Barr virus. In a later genetic analysis, a missense DCLRE1C variant was associated with V-gene and J-gene trimming of TCR beta chains, and the association was replicated in an independent cohort. Roughly uniform sequencing depth across donors was assumed in presence/absence analyses, although this assumption may not hold. The only immune exposure information available for the cohort was CMV serostatus. Three of the identified cytomegalovirus-associated TCR beta chains were confirmed in vitro to be specific for cytomegalovirus antigens. A later analysis found that most CMV-associated TCR beta chains appeared HLA-restricted, with HLA associations seemingly driven largely by CMV exposure. Across donors, most TCR sequences were observed very rarely, whereas some public TCRs were present in many individuals. In this cohort, only TCR beta chains were sequenced, and detectable features were limited by the absence of alpha or paired-chain data. A further reported finding was that TCR beta sequences accurately predicted the HLA-A and HLA-B alleles for most subjects in the first cohort. A group of highly shared sequence variants was considered likely to be a technical artifact of the sequencing pipeline. Correlated functional status among segregating V segments might reflect linkage disequilibrium, but an unknown experimental factor could not be ruled out. The authors suggested that the approach could potentially be generalized to other disease states and immunological phenotypes. The classifier was reported to diagnose cytomegalovirus status with high specificity and sensitivity in both the original cohort and the validation cohort. The study gave a list of more than 150 TCR beta chains associated with cytomegalovirus. In a later analysis, the rate of TCR association differed among HLA loci, with DRB1 alleles having the most associated TCRs and HLA-C alleles having the fewest. A later analysis found that HLA-associated TCR beta chains were more clonally expanded and had lower generation probabilities than equally common non-associated chains.

As regards this clone: Its cognate antigen has yet to be identified. Nothing much larger sits one base from this clone, and base qualities are not available.

The library was generated by the immunoSEQ multiplex PCR assay. A mixture of 60 forward primers for TCR Vbeta segments and 13 reverse primers for TCR Jbeta segments was used in the multiplex PCR. The CDR3 region of rearranged TCR beta genes was amplified from genomic DNA by a multiplex PCR assay. On the Illumina HiSeq System, the amplified TCR beta libraries were sequenced as 87-base-pair reads. From the authors' description of their analysis: Across the 670 or so repertoires, a later analysis counted tens of millions of unique TCR beta chains, 9.5 million to 13 million of which were shared by at least two donors. A nearest-neighbor algorithm error-corrected the raw reads and collapsed the reads into unique sequences, merging closely related sequences to remove PCR and sequencing errors. V, D and J gene segments were assigned by aligning CDR3 sequences to IMGT reference sequences. For a sequence to be retained, at least a six-nucleotide match to both a V gene segment and a J gene segment was required. A rearrangement counted as productive if the CDR3 had no stop codons and remained in frame with V and J, and every other rearrangement counted as non-productive. CDR3 was defined according to IMGT convention as the region running from the second conserved V-encoded cysteine to the conserved J-encoded phenylalanine. The earlier analysis of 550 to 650 of the donors excluded any sequence lacking an unambiguous match to a single V gene segment. In an earlier analysis of about 590 of the donors, a V segment was called functional when productive rearrangements were above 56.7%, and segregating when the standard deviation between donors exceeded 5%. A statistical classification framework was built to diagnose cytomegalovirus status from the catalog of TCR beta chain sequences. A later analysis assigned V and J genes by comparing TCR nucleotide sequences with IMGT/GENE-DB human TR gene sequences. In a later analysis, CDR3 sequences and most-parsimonious VDJ recombination scenarios were assigned using the TCRdist pipeline. A later analysis defined each TCR beta chain by its CDR3 amino acid sequence plus V-gene family, and excluded reads lacking a unique V-gene family. To address suspected cross-contamination and a sequencing artifact, a later analysis removed some 620 highly shared, low-generation-probability nucleotide sequences. A later analysis calculated a clonal expansion index for each public chain from normalized within-repertoire ranks of inferred template counts. In a later analysis, generation probabilities were computed with a VDJ recombination model fitted to out-of-frame rearrangements, and the resulting probabilities were checked against IGoR. Hypergeometric tests were used in a later analysis to score TCR-TCR, TCR-HLA and TCR-CMV co-occurrence, with a repertoire-size bias correction applied to the TCR pairs. False discovery rates were estimated in a later analysis by permuting HLA or CMV assignments 20 times. In a later analysis, co-occurring TCRs were grouped using DBSCAN, and TCRdist sequence similarity was added for clustering within HLA-allele-positive subsets. Repertoires with fewer than 30,000 or more than 120,000 public chains, plus five repertoires with anomalous nucleotide sharing, were excluded from co-occurrence clustering. TCRdb provides this immuneACCESS table in a form limited to in-frame rearrangements. Some clones are lacking; in checked studies, under half of them reflect an unresolved V gene, and why the rest are absent is not known. That table gives V, J and clone size, and the DNA gave D and trimming. Present in this sample are more than 150,000 clones, around 77% of which were seen just once. Less than 2% of the sample is taken by the ten largest.

The sequence is built from TRBV10-1 and TRBJ1-1, and TRBD1 aligns with 10 junction nucleotides. The receptor was derived from a woman in her 30s in good health and CMV-seronegative. The sequenced sample consisted of PBMCs. The CDR3: CASSEKRQGARAFF. The nucleotide sequence reads as follows: TGCGCCAGCAGTGAGAAGAGACAGGGGGCGCGGGCTTTCTTT.